This T cell receptor (beta chain) was retrieved from a study of identifying expanded T cells in peripheral blood. Of note for this clone: Its matching antigen is unknown.

Notes on the study in general: Variance in clone template counts between roughly two-week samples significantly increased with total template count across all healthy donors. Differentially abundant clones: about 1.2 between replicates, 15 to 17 at around 14 days, less than 25 at four.

Collection occurred without any documented infections or immune events in donors. CDR1 is SGHRS, CDR2 YFSETQ, per germline. The CDR3 sequence is 14 residues long. V dropped 3 bases and J dropped 6; count of bases not matched to a gene: 5. Using immunoSEQ multiplex PCR, the repertoire was profiled, and TCRdb retains in-frame clones only, with some absent. The repertoire has approximately 86,000 clones, approximately 85% of them found once; the top ten carry around 4%. Material: blood. The chain has TRBV5-1 and TRBJ2-2, with 7 bases identical to TRBD1. This TCR was sampled from a person aged 18 to 75 in good health. The CDR3 region is CASSSRQGSGELFF. DNA of the CDR3: TGCGCCAGCAGCTCGCGACAGGGTTCCGGGGAGCTGTTTTTT. Variable domain in full (rest from reference TRBV5-1 and TRBJ2-2): KAGVTQTPRYLIKTRGQQVTLSCSPISGHRSVSWYQQTPGQGLQFLFEYFSETQRNKGNFPGRFSGRQFSNSRSEMNVSTLELGDSALYLCASSSRQGSGELFFGEGSRLTVL.